The rows below give T cell receptor beta chains drawn from one sample of a study of T cells in Graves' hyperthyroidism and ophthalmopathy. TCRdb used MiXCR to reprocess the multiplex PCR reads, holding one entry per CDR3 protein. In the table there are roughly 500,000 distinct CDR3 sequences, approximately 23% of which are singletons. Sequencing was performed on blood. These receptors all stem from a woman in her 70s with Graves' ophthalmopathy. CDR3s include the opening cysteine and the closing phenylalanine or tryptophan. A D gene is named only where the DNA matches it firmly. Size is omitted from some rows. Given values are once, few, many or a class for expanded clones.

D gene | CDR3 length | J gene | clone size | V gene | CDR3 DNA | CDR3 protein
TRBD2 | 16 | TRBJ2-2 | NA | TRBV5-1 | TGCGCCAGCAGCTTCCCTCTAGCGGGAACGGCCGGGGAGCTGTTTTTT | CASSFPLAGTAGELFF
TRBD2 | 16 | TRBJ2-7 | few | TRBV28 | TGTGCCAGCACCCTGGGGGGGGTGTTGGGCTCCTACGAGCAGTACTTC | CASTLGGVLGSYEQYF
NA | 11 | TRBJ1-2 | many | TRBV30 | TGTGCCTGGAGTGAGGTGTATGGCTACACCTTC | CAWSEVYGYTF
NA | 13 | TRBJ1-5 | NA | TRBV19 | TGTGCCAGTAGTATTGGACGAGATCAGCCCCAGCATTTT | CASSIGRDQPQHF
NA | 15 | TRBJ2-2 | NA | TRBV6-1 | TGTGCCAGCTCTCGAGGGGGAGCGAACACCGGGGAGCTGTTTTTT | CASSRGGANTGELFF
TRBD2 | 17 | TRBJ2-1 | NA | TRBV19 | TGTGCCAATCCGACTCCGGGACTAGCGGACTCCTACAATGAGCAGTTCTTC | CANPTPGLADSYNEQFF
NA | 13 | TRBJ1-1 | few | TRBV19 | TGTGCCAGTATAGACCGCATGAACACTGAAGCTTTCTTT | CASIDRMNTEAFF
TRBD2 | 14 | TRBJ2-4 | few | TRBV3-1 | TGTGCCAGCAGTTTCGGGACTATAAAAAACATTCAGTACTTC | CASSFGTIKNIQYF
NA | 13 | TRBJ2-7 | few | TRBV27 | TGTGCCAGCAGTTTATCCCCCCTCTACGAGCAGTACTTC | CASSLSPLYEQYF
TRBD2 | 15 | TRBJ2-2 | many | TRBV11-2 | TGTGCCAGCAGCGTCCTAGCGGCGAACACCGGGGAGCTGTTTTTT | CASSVLAANTGELFF
TRBD1 | 16 | TRBJ2-5 | NA | TRBV7-6 | TGTGCCAGCAGCTTAGCGGGGACAGCTTCCTCAGAGACCCAGTACTTC | CASSLAGTASSETQYF
NA | 15 | TRBJ1-2 | NA | TRBV7-9 | TGTGCCAGCAGCCGTACGGGGGCAGGGGACTATGGCTACACCTTC | CASSRTGAGDYGYTF
NA | 15 | TRBJ2-3 | many | TRBV10-1 | TGCGCCAGCAGTGAGTCTGGAGGCCTCACAGATACGCAGTATTTT | CASSESGGLTDTQYF
NA | 16 | TRBJ2-1 | once | TRBV30 | TGTGCCTGGAGTGGTACTGGGGATACCGCATACAATGAGCAGTTCTTC | CAWSGTGDTAYNEQFF
TRBD2 | 16 | TRBJ2-1 | many | TRBV2 | TGTGCCAGCAGCCCGAACGGACTAGCGGGAGTTAATGAGCAGTTCTTC | CASSPNGLAGVNEQFF
TRBD1 | 17 | TRBJ1-2 | NA | TRBV13 | TGTGCCAGCAGCTTAGTTGGGACAGGGGTCCCTAACTATGGCTACACCTTC | CASSLVGTGVPNYGYTF
NA | 13 | TRBJ1-6 | NA | TRBV7-9 | TGTGCCAGCAGCTTAGGCGTTAATTCACCCCTCCACTTT | CASSLGVNSPLHF
NA | 16 | TRBJ2-1 | NA | TRBV4-1 | TGCGCCAGCAGCCAAGAAAGGGCGAGATCTCGGAAGGAGCAGTTCTTC | CASSQERARSRKEQFF
TRBD1 | 15 | TRBJ2-1 | few | TRBV12-3/TRBV12-4 | TGTGCCAGCAATCCCGGGACAGGGGGCTACAATGAGCAGTTCTTC | CASNPGTGGYNEQFF
NA | 16 | TRBJ1-3 | few | TRBV6-9 | TGTGCCAGCAGTTCCAACAGGGTGATTTCTGGAAACACCATATATTTT | CASSSNRVISGNTIYF
TRBD1 | 17 | TRBJ1-6 | NA | TRBV19 | TGTGCCAGTAGAACCACAGGGACAGTCTCCTATAATTCACCCCTCCACTTT | CASRTTGTVSYNSPLHF
NA | 11 | TRBJ2-7 | once | TRBV2 | TGTGCCAGCAGTGAAGCGCTTGGGCAGTACTTC | CASSEALGQYF
NA | 14 | TRBJ2-5 | NA | TRBV20-1 | TGCAGTGCTAGAGAAACAGGTTTGAGAGAGACCCAGTACTTC | CSARETGLRETQYF
TRBD1 | 14 | TRBJ1-2 | many | TRBV12-3/TRBV12-4 | TGTGCCAGCAGAGAGACAGGGGCTAACTATGGCTACACCTTC | CASRETGANYGYTF